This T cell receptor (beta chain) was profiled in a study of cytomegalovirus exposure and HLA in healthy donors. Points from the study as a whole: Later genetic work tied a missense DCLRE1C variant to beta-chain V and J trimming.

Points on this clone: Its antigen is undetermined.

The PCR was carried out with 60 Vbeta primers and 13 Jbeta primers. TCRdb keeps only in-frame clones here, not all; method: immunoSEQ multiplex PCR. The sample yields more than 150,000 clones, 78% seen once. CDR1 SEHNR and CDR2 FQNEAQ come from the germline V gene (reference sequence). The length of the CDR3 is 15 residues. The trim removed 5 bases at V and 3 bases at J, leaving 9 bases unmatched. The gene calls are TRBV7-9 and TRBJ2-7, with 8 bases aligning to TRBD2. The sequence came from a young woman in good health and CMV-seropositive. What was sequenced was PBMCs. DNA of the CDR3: TGTGCCAGCAGCCGCACCGGGGGGGGCCACTACGAGCAGTACTTC. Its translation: CASSRTGGGHYEQYF.